One and the same sample provided the 12 T cell receptor beta chains below, sequenced in a study of circulating CD8 cells and anti-PD-1 response in melanoma (TCRdb year 2020). The sequencing machine was a NextSeq 500. The QIAseq Immune Repertoire RNA Library Kit, Human TCR Panel was used to prepare TCR libraries from roughly 16 ng of total RNA. In-frame beta chains were kept once TCRdb had trimmed the public reads at Q25 with fastp and called clones with MiXCR. Merged by CDR3 protein, the rows form single entries marked with the most common genes and DNA. The sample data list 200 to 250 distinct CDR3 sequences, and approximately 14% of these were observed just once. 45% to 60% of the sample rests with the top ten. Four subsets defined by PD-1 and/or TIGIT were sorted from live CD3+CD8+TCRalphabeta+ cells on a BD FACSAria II cell sorter. The material sequenced was CD8+ T cells from PBMCs, taken at baseline or after one month of anti-PD-1 therapy (not recorded which). These receptors were taken from a human donor with melanoma.

Concerning this clonotype itself: The junction does not match germline at one end; this may be a read error. The V call is TRBV28, the J call TRBJ2-6, with D perhaps assigned TRBD1 or TRBD2 (5 bases each). This CDR3 has 12 amino acids. CDR1 and CDR2 (germline): MDHEN, SYDVKM. CDR3 in amino acids: CASRAGANVLTF. CDR3 in DNA: TGTGCCAGCAGAGCCGGGGCCAATGTCCTGACTTTC.

Judged by abundance, this clonotype is large. Written as DNA, the CDR3 is TGTGCCAGCAGTTTCGGGAGCTCTGGAAACACCATATATTTT. Protein: CASSFGSSGNTIYF. The J gene is TRBJ1-3, the V gene TRBV28, with D uncertain. The germline gives CDR1 MDHEN, CDR2 SYDVKM. This CDR3 is built from 14 residues. V was clipped by 3 bases and J by 0 bases, with 6 bases between them.

This clonotype is medium-sized (0.01 to 0.1%) in the sample. The CDR3 region has the DNA TGTGCCAGCAGCCAAGTCCCCATGGAGCAGTACTTC. Protein product: CASSQVPMEQYF. The genes are TRBV3-1 and TRBJ2-7; D remains ambiguous. The length of the CDR3 is 12 residues. Germline CDR1 and CDR2: LGHDT and YNNKEL (reference sequence). The V end was cut by 1 base, the J end by 7 bases, with 8 bases between.

V gene TRBV14 combines with J gene TRBJ2-3; tentatively, D is TRBD1 or TRBD2 (5 bases each). Germline CDR1 SGHDN, CDR2 FVKESK. The CDR3 is 17 amino acids. Deletions cut 1 base from V and 0 bases from J, with 14 bases between. In DNA form, the CDR3 reads TGTGCCAGCAGCCAAGTCGTGGGGACCACTAGCACAGATACGCAGTATTTT. This sequence encodes CASSQVVGTTSTDTQYF.

By sample fraction, this clonotype is large (0.1 to 1%). The chain has TRBV28 and TRBJ2-7, with 10 bases aligning to TRBD1. The germline gives CDR1 MDHEN, CDR2 SYDVKM. This CDR3 has 15 residues. V trimming: 5 bases; J trimming: 3 bases; junction bases outside the gene matches: 7. Here the CDR3 reads CASSLGQGGLYEQYF. As DNA, the CDR3 is TGTGCCAGCAGTCTAGGACAGGGGGGCCTCTACGAGCAGTACTTC.

This clonotype has a handful of counts. A clone one base away is much larger, so this may be a read error. The chain links TRBV7-9 to TRBJ1-5, with D possibly matching TRBD1 (5 bases). The CDR3 has 13 amino acids. Germline V gene data show CDR1 as SEHNR and CDR2 as FQNEAQ (reference sequence). The CDR3 sequence is CASSFSGDQPPHF. CDR3 in DNA: TGTGCCAGCAGCTTCTCGGGGGACCAGCCCCCGCATTTT.

By frequency in the sample, this clonotype is large. V and J are TRBV12-3 or TRBV12-4 and TRBJ1-1; D may be TRBD1 (6 bases). Trimming shortened V by 5 bases and J by 0 bases, and 16 bases separated the two germline ends. This CDR3 contains 16 residues. The CDR3 sequence: CASSLTGRGMNTEAFF. CDR3 in DNA: TGTGCCAGCAGTCTTACAGGGAGGGGTATGAACACTGAAGCTTTCTTT.

Concerning this clonotype itself: One end of the junction varies from germline; a read error may be responsible. J is TRBJ2-2 and V is TRBV27, with D perhaps assigned TRBD1 or TRBD2 (5 bases each). The CDR3 spans 13 residues. CDR1 MNHEY and CDR2 SMNVEV come from the germline V gene (reference sequence). The CDR3 bases are TGTATGAAGGGGCAGTCGGGCACCGGGGAGCTGATTTTT. This codes for CMKGQSGTGELIF.

About this clonotype: Since no conserved phenylalanine or tryptophan closes the CDR3, a read error is the likely cause. The chain is built from TRBV28 and TRBJ2-1, with 9 bases aligning to TRBD2. The CDR3 is made up of 14 amino acids. The germline V gene has CDR1 MDHEN and CDR2 SYDVKM. CDR3 region: CTSNLSGSGYEQFS. CDR3 nucleotide sequence: TGTACCAGCAACCTTAGCGGGAGTGGCTATGAGCAGTTCTCC.

This clonotype ranks as medium-sized. The chain recombines TRBV28 with TRBJ2-7; 8 bases line up with TRBD1. Germline loops: CDR1 MDHEN, CDR2 SYDVKM. Trimming at V came to 8 bases and at J to 1 base, leaving 4 bases not matched to a gene. This CDR3 is built from 13 residues. CDR3 sequence (DNA): TGTGCCAGCCGGACAGGGAATTCCTACGAGCAGTACTTC. Translation: CASRTGNSYEQYF.

Sample share makes this clonotype large. The rearrangement links TRBV12-3 or TRBV12-4 to TRBJ2-7; 11 bases align to TRBD1. The CDR3 covers 15 residues. V was clipped by 6 bases and J by 5 bases; unmatched bases: 9. CDR3 sequence: CASSYGGQGGHEQYF. DNA for the CDR3: TGTGCCAGCAGCTACGGGGGACAGGGGGGCCACGAGCAGTACTTC.

This clonotype is deemed large. V usage is TRBV28 and J usage is TRBJ2-7; TRBD1 matches 9 bases. The V segment lost 6 bases and the J segment 4 bases; nucleotides outside the gene matches: 10. The CDR3 spans 15 residues. Germline CDR1 MDHEN, CDR2 SYDVKM. The CDR3 DNA follows: TGTGCCAGCAGCCGGACAGGGGAAGTGAGATACGAGCAGTACTTC. Protein: CASSRTGEVRYEQYF.